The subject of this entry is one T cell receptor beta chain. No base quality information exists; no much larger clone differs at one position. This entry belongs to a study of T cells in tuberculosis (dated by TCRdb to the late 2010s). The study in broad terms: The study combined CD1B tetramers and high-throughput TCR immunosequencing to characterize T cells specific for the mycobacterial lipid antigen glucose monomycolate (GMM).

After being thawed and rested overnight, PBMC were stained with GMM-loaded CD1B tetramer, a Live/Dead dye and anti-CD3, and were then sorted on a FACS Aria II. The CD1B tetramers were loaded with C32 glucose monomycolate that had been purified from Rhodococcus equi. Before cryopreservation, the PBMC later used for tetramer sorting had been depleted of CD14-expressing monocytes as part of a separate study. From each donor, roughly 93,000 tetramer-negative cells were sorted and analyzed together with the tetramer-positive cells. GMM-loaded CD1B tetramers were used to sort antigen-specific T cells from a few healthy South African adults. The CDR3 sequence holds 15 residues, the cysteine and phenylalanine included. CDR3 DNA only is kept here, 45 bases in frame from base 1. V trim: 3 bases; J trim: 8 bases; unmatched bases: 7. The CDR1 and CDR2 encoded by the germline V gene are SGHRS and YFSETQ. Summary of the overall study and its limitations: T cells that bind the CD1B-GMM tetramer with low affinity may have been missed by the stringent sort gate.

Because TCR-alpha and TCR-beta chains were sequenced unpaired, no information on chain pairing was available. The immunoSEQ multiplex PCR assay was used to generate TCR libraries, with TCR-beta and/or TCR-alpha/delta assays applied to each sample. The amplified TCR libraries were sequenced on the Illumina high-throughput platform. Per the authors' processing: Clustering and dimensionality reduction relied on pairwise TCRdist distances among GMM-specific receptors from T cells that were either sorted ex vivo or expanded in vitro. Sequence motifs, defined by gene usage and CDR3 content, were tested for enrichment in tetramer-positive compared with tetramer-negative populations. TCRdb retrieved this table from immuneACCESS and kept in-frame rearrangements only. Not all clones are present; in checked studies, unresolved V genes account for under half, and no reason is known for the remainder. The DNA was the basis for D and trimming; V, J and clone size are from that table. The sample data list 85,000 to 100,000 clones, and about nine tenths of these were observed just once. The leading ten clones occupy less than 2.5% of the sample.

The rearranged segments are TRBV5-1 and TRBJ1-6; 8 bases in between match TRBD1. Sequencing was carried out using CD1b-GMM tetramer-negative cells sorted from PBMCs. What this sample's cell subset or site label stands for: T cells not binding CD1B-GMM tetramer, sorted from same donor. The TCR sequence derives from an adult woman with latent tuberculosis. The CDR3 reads CASSSGQGRHSPLHF. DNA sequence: TGCGCCAGCAGCTCAGGACAGGGTAGACATTCACCCCTCCACTTT.